A single sample is the source of the 21 T cell receptor beta chains below, sequenced in a study of T cell responses to AZD1222 COVID-19 vaccine. Libraries were prepared by immunoSEQ multiplex PCR; TCRdb keeps only in-frame clonotypes and omits some of them. The profile shows 110,000 to 150,000 clones, more than 75% of them singletons. Sequencing used peripheral blood, obtained 28 days after the second AZD1222 dose. Source of these receptors: an adult who received the AZD1222 COVID-19 vaccine.

The chain employs TRBV19 and TRBJ2-1; possibly TRBD2 for D (6 bases). This CDR3 is built from 15 residues. V lost 5 bases and J 8 bases, leaving 19 bases between the germline ends. Germline CDR1 LNHDA, CDR2 SQIVND (reference sequence). DNA of the CDR3: TGTGCCAGTAGTGCAGGAGGGCCCCCGGAGGATGAGCAGTTCTTC. As protein: CASSAGGPPEDEQFF.

CDR3 sequence (DNA): TGTGCCAGCAGTGTCAGGGGGAAACTAGTTGAGCAGTTCTTC. It translates to CASSVRGKLVEQFF. This chain joins TRBV2 and TRBJ2-1, with TRBD1 matching 7 bases. The CDR3 extends over 14 amino acids. CDR1 SNHLY and CDR2 FYNNEI come from the germline V gene. With 4 bases clipped from V and 9 bases from J, the junction kept 9 bases outside the gene matches.

This rearrangement joins TRBV6-5 to TRBJ1-3; D call uncertain. Germline assignment: CDR1 MNHEY and CDR2 SVGAGI. V was pared by 2 bases and J by 0 bases, with 11 bases between. This CDR3 is 16 amino acids long. DNA of the CDR3: TGTGCCAGCAGTTACAGGGAGGACTTCTCTGGAAACACCATATATTTT. This translates into CASSYREDFSGNTIYF.

The V and J genes are TRBV3-1 (or the pseudogene TRBV3-2) and TRBJ2-3; D possibly uses TRBD1 or TRBD2 (6 bases each). Trimming pared 1 base from V and 6 bases from J, leaving 17 bases between. CDR1 LGHDT and CDR2 YNNKEL come from the germline V gene (reference sequence). The CDR3 consists of 16 residues. The CDR3 loop is CASSQAGAGGSDTQYF. As DNA, the CDR3 is TGTGCCAGCAGCCAAGCGGGGGCCGGGGGATCTGATACGCAGTATTTT.

The rearrangement joins TRBV19 to TRBJ1-1; 8 bases are shared with TRBD1. The V gene's germline CDR1 is LNHDA and CDR2 SQIVND (reference sequence). The CDR3 contains 14 residues. Germline trimming cut 0 bases from V and 8 bases from J; bases unmatched to any gene: 5. The CDR3 DNA reads as TGTGCCAGTAGTATAGATCTTCGGACAGGGGAAGCTTTCTTT. It encodes CASSIDLRTGEAFF.

V usage is TRBV28 and J usage is TRBJ2-3, with 8 bases aligning to TRBD1. Germline CDR1 reads MDHEN; CDR2 reads SYDVKM. This CDR3 spans 15 amino acids. V lost 3 bases and J lost 4; bases outside the gene matches: 6. The CDR3 DNA reads TGTGCCAGCAGTTTGTTCCAGGGGGCTTCAGATACGCAGTATTTT. It translates to CASSLFQGASDTQYF.

This clone was picked up one time. V usage is TRBV4-1 and J usage is TRBJ2-7; TRBD2 matches at 7 bases. Germline V lookup: CDR1 MGHRA, CDR2 YSYEKL. The J segment lost 2 bases and the V segment lost 1 base, leaving 20 bases of the junction unmatched. The CDR3 loop spans 20 amino acids. The CDR3 sequence is CASSQGILAAGDPRAYEQYF. The CDR3 DNA follows: TGCGCCAGCAGCCAAGGCATCCTTGCGGCGGGGGATCCGCGAGCCTACGAGCAGTACTTC.

This chain connects TRBV6-6 to TRBJ2-7; D is unresolved. Germline lookup yields CDR1 MNHNY and CDR2 SVGAGI (reference sequence). The germline V and J ends were trimmed by 5 bases and 7 bases, with 15 bases remaining between them. CDR3 length: 13 residues. The CDR3 DNA reads TGTGCCAGCAGTACCCTTGATCTCGGGGAGCAGTACTTC. The encoded protein is CASSTLDLGEQYF.

V and J are TRBV19 and TRBJ2-3; perhaps TRBD2 as D (6 bases). This CDR3 spans 14 amino acids. Trimming pared 5 bases from V and 1 base from J, leaving 10 bases between. CDR1 is LNHDA, CDR2 SQIVND, per germline (reference sequence). CDR3 residues: CASSGGFGTDTQYF. CDR3 sequence (DNA): TGTGCCAGTAGTGGGGGGTTTGGCACAGATACGCAGTATTTT.

This clone was counted only a few times. V usage is TRBV7-2 and J usage is TRBJ2-7, with 11 bases fitting TRBD2. V was pared by 1 base and J by 5 bases, with 10 bases of the junction left unmatched. The CDR3 is 17 amino acids. Germline assignment: CDR1 SGHTA and CDR2 FQGNSA. In nucleotides, the CDR3 is TGTGCCAGCAGCTTAGTTGATAGCGGGGGGGTTAGGAACGAGCAGTACTTC. Translating it yields CASSLVDSGGVRNEQYF.

This sequence joins TRBV9 and TRBJ1-2, with no clear D. The CDR3 totals 13 residues. Germline CDR1 reads SGDLS; CDR2 reads YYNGEE. Trimming cost V 0 bases and J 8 bases, with 11 bases left between them. As DNA, the CDR3 is TGTGCCAGCAGCGTAGATGGGAGATTCGGCTACACCTTC. Translated, it gives CASSVDGRFGYTF.

This clone appeared once. CDR3 in DNA: TGTGCCAGCCATGAAGCTGGATCGGGCAATCAGCCCCAGCATTTT. Residues: CASHEAGSGNQPQHF. The rearrangement joins TRBV18 to TRBJ1-5; no clear D. CDR1 is KGHSH, CDR2 LQKENI, per germline. This CDR3 region has 15 residues. V dropped 8 bases and J dropped 2 bases, with 16 bases sitting between them.

The chain links TRBV9 to TRBJ2-2; 7 nucleotides agree with TRBD2. After removal of 4 bases from V and 6 bases from J, the junction contained 18 bases not matched to a gene. Germline-derived CDR1 and CDR2 are SGDLS and YYNGEE. The CDR3 has 18 amino acids. The CDR3 spells CASSPLEEAGVGSGELFF. Written as DNA, the CDR3 is TGTGCCAGCAGCCCCCTGGAGGAGGCGGGAGTGGGTTCCGGGGAGCTGTTTTTT.

This rearrangement joins TRBV7-3 to TRBJ2-1; 7 bases fit TRBD2. V lost 4 bases and J lost 4; bases outside the gene matches: 10. This CDR3 has 16 residues. Germline V gene lookup returns CDR1 SGHTA and CDR2 FQGTGA. The CDR3 coding sequence is TGTGCCAGCAGCTCCCAAACTAGCGAGCGATACAATGAGCAGTTCTTC. Protein product: CASSSQTSERYNEQFF.

The rearrangement links TRBV19 to TRBJ2-5; D call uncertain. CDR1 and CDR2 from the germline V gene are LNHDA and SQIVND (reference sequence). The V and J ends lost 5 bases and 2 bases respectively, with 6 bases between them. The CDR3 extends over 12 amino acids. The CDR3 loop reads CASSSQQETQYF. The DNA of the CDR3 is TGTGCCAGTAGTTCGCAGCAAGAGACCCAGTACTTC.

The J gene is TRBJ1-1, the V gene TRBV7-9; D ambiguous. This CDR3 spans 15 amino acids. Trimming stripped 4 bases from V and 4 bases from J, with 16 bases between. Germline V gives CDR1 SEHNR, CDR2 FQNEAQ (reference sequence). The CDR3 protein is CASSSGSGQITEAFF. DNA of the CDR3: TGTGCCAGCAGCTCTGGGTCAGGCCAGATCACTGAAGCTTTCTTT.

J is TRBJ1-2 and V is TRBV11-2; tentatively, D is TRBD1 (5 bases). Germline V gives CDR1 SGHAT, CDR2 FQNNGV. The CDR3 is 13 residues long. Trimming removed 4 bases from V and 3 bases from J, with 9 bases in between. The CDR3 region has the DNA TGTGCCAGCAGCTCCGGGACGGACTATGGCTACACCTTC. Its protein is CASSSGTDYGYTF.

This rearrangement joins TRBV30 to TRBJ2-2, with unresolved D. V was pared by 4 bases and J by 3 bases, with 3 bases between. Germline V lookup: CDR1 GTSNPN, CDR2 SVGIG (reference sequence). This CDR3 region has 11 residues. DNA of the CDR3: TGTGCCTGGATTGACACCGGGGAGCTGTTTTTT. It is translated as CAWIDTGELFF.

The gene calls are TRBV3-1 (or the pseudogene TRBV3-2) and TRBJ1-4; D possibly corresponds to TRBD1 (5 bases). This CDR3 is 12 amino acids long. Trimming stripped 3 bases from V and 10 bases from J, with 9 bases between. Germline V CDR1 and CDR2: LGHDT, YNNKEL (reference sequence). In nucleotides, the CDR3 is TGTGCCAGCAGCCATGATGGGGGAAAACTGTTTTTT. Encoded protein: CASSHDGGKLFF.

This clone was counted a few times. This sequence joins TRBV18 and TRBJ1-1; no clear D. CDR3 length equals 13 residues. Germline CDR1 is KGHSH and CDR2 is LQKENI. Trimming removed 2 bases from V and 8 bases from J, with 12 bases in between. The CDR3 is CASSPNRRDEAFF. DNA of the CDR3: TGTGCCAGCTCACCAAATCGGAGAGACGAAGCTTTCTTT.

This chain joins TRBV7-9 and TRBJ2-2; TRBD2 matches at 7 bases. V dropped 9 bases and J dropped 0; count of bases not matched to a gene: 4. The CDR3 has 14 amino acids. Germline V gene data show CDR1 as SEHNR and CDR2 as FQNEAQ (reference sequence). The CDR3 is CASWAGANTGELFF. The CDR3 bases are TGTGCCAGTTGGGCGGGGGCGAACACCGGGGAGCTGTTTTTT.